This TCR beta chain was profiled in a study of blood T cell repertoires in COVID-19 (dated by TCRdb to 2020 to 2021). In terms of the full investigation: Collaborator samples came from the United States, Italy and Spain and covered acute and convalescent phases of COVID-19. The prospective study material was composed of cDNA or gDNA derived from T cells, B-cell-depleted T cells, or PBMCs. Deeply sampled blood TCRbeta repertoires from subjects exposed to, actively infected with, or recovered from COVID-19 were included in the dataset. The repertoires were made available in a free public database intended to serve as a resource for research on the immune response to SARS-CoV-2. Samples came from the ongoing ImmuneRACE study (first 160 participants) plus 1,254 subjects from 6 global collaborators. Sample metadata almost always included a de-identified subject ID, COVID-19 status, age in years and sex. Where available, HLA class I and class II types were obtained from metadata supplied by the sample provider rather than from assay-based typing. The research as a whole found: How much clinical and demographic metadata was included differed by source and by participant, and the metadata was provided uncurated.

Whole blood was collected in K2EDTA tubes by collaborating institutions according to the institutions' own protocols. For TCRbeta analysis, collaborator samples were shipped as frozen whole blood, as isolated PBMCs, or as DNA extracted from either sample type. Turning to this clone: What antigen it recognizes has not been identified. Per-base qualities were not stored, and no clone one base away is much larger.

The CDR3 runs 15 amino acids, cysteine and phenylalanine included. Of all the DNA, just the CDR3 is kept, 45 bases in frame from base 1. Cut back by 5 bases and 4 bases, the V and J ends lie 17 bases apart. Per the germline V gene, SGHAT is the CDR1 and FQNNGV is the CDR2. TCRbeta CDR3 regions were amplified from genomic DNA by means of the immunoSEQ Assay, a bias-controlled multiplex PCR. In the paper's pipeline: Nucleated cell counts per sample were estimated from amplification of reference gene primers within the assay. Sequence reads were collapsed and filtered to measure the absolute abundance of every unique TCRbeta CDR3 rearrangement. Productive Simpson clonality was computed per sample as the square root of Simpson's diversity index over productive rearrangements. TCRdb limited this immuneACCESS table to in-frame rearrangements with V and J called. A share of clones is missing; checked studies link under half to unresolved V genes, and the rest is unexplained. V, J and clone size are those of that table, while D and trimming were read from the DNA. Present in this sample are hundreds of thousands of clones, over 75% of which were seen just once. The ten top clones hold about 0.7% of the sample.

Sequenced sample: peripheral blood. The clonotype comes from a human donor in a cohort sampled during active COVID-19. The chain employs TRBV11-2 and TRBJ1-2, and TRBD1 may be the D gene, going by 5 matching bases. The nucleotides are TGTGCCAGCAGCGCCGTCGCCGCGACAGTCTATGGCTACACCTTC. It is translated as CASSAVAATVYGYTF.